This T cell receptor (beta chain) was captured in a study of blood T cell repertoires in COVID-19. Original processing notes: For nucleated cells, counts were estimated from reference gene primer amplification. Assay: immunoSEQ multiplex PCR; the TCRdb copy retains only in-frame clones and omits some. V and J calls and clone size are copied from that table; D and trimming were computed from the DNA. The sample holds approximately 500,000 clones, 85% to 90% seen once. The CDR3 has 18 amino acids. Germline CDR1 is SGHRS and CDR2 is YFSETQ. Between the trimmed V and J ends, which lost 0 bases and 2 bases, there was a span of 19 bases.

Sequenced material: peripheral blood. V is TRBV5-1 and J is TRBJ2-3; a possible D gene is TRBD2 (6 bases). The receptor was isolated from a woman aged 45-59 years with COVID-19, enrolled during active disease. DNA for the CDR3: TGCGCCAGCAGCTTGGTTGGCGGGGTCCTTCCGAACACAGATACGCAGTATTTT. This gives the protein CASSLVGGVLPNTDTQYF.